The 16 T cell receptor beta chains listed next were all sequenced from one sample in a study of breast tumors, draining lymph nodes, adjacent tissues. Axillary draining lymph nodes of breast cancer patients supplied the node samples. TCRdb analysed the multiplex PCR reads with MiXCR anew, one entry per CDR3 protein. The sample lists some 130,000 distinct CDR3 sequences; around 20% were seen once. Sequenced: axillary lymph node tissue. Source of these receptors: a female donor with breast cancer. Some clones in this sample may be carry-over from other donors' samples.

As to this clonotype: This may arise from a read error, as a much more abundant clone is one base away. The rearrangement uses TRBV27 and TRBJ1-6; a possible D gene is TRBD1 (6 bases). The CDR3 spans 16 residues. Germline CDR1 and CDR2: MNHEY and SMNVEV (reference sequence). The CDR3 sequence: CASSLSIRGNNSALHF. CDR3 DNA: TGTGCCAGCAGTTTATCGATCAGGGGTAATAATTCAGCCCTCCACTTT.

This clonotype appeared many times. The genes are TRBV5-1 and TRBJ2-2; D is perhaps TRBD1 (5 bases). The CDR3 is 14 residues long. CDR1 is SGHRS and CDR2 is YFSETQ in the germline V gene. V was pared by 4 bases and J by 0 bases, with 7 bases between. CDR3 in amino acids: CASSVTANTGELFF. CDR3 nucleotide sequence: TGCGCCAGCAGCGTGACAGCGAACACCGGGGAGCTGTTTTTT.

This clonotype was seen a handful of times. This chain connects TRBV20-1 to TRBJ2-4, with TRBD2 matching over 12 bases. The germline V gene encodes CDR1 DFQATT and CDR2 SNEGSKA (reference sequence). The CDR3 loop spans 14 amino acids. The V gene end was trimmed by 6 bases and the J gene end by 3 bases; junction bases not matched to a gene: 3. CDR3 DNA sequence: TGCAGTGCGGGACTAGCGGGTGGCAAAAACATTCAGTACTTC. Translating gives CSAGLAGGKNIQYF.

The V call is TRBV6-2 or TRBV6-3, the J call TRBJ2-5; D gene ambiguous. Germline assignment: CDR1 MNHEY and CDR2 SVGEGT. This CDR3 has 14 amino acids. Trimming shortened V by 6 bases and J by 4 bases, and 15 bases separated the two germline ends. CDR3 region: CASRGWAPLETQYF. CDR3 nucleotide sequence: TGTGCCAGCAGGGGCTGGGCGCCACTAGAGACCCAGTACTTC.

This clonotype appeared many times. This chain uses TRBV9 with TRBJ2-1; 10 nucleotides align to TRBD2. The CDR3 runs to 15 residues. With 0 bases clipped from V and 7 bases from J, the junction kept 4 bases outside the gene matches. The germline CDR1 and CDR2 sequences are SGDLS and YYNGEE. In nucleotides, the CDR3 is TGTGCCAGCAGCGTAGGAGCGGGAGGGGGGAATGAGCAGTTCTTC. The encoded protein is CASSVGAGGGNEQFF.

This clonotype was observed at least ten times. The CDR3 sequence: CASKLLRQGAGGYTF. The CDR3 DNA reads as TGTGCCAGCAAGTTACTACGACAGGGGGCGGGTGGCTACACCTTC. The J gene is TRBJ1-2, the V gene TRBV27, with 10 bases that match TRBD1. This CDR3 comprises 15 residues. Losses at the gene ends were 7 bases for V and 7 bases for J; bases not matched to a gene: 12. Germline CDR1 reads MNHEY; CDR2 reads SMNVEV (reference sequence).

This clonotype was observed many times. V and J are TRBV20-1 and TRBJ2-3; 9 nucleotides align to TRBD2. CDR1 is DFQATT, CDR2 SNEGSKA, per germline (reference sequence). V was pared by 3 bases and J by 4 bases, with 8 bases of the junction left unmatched. This CDR3 contains 15 residues. This chain's CDR3 is CSARGAGGVPDTQYF. For the CDR3, the DNA is TGCAGTGCTAGGGGGGCGGGAGGGGTTCCAGATACGCAGTATTTT.

This clonotype appeared a few times. The J gene is TRBJ2-5, the V gene TRBV19, with TRBD1 matching 7 bases. With 1 base clipped from V and 5 bases from J, the junction kept 4 bases outside the gene matches. The CDR3 loop spans 14 amino acids. Looked up from germline, CDR1 is LNHDA and CDR2 is SQIVND (reference sequence). The CDR3 loop reads CASSIGGGAETQYF. The CDR3 nucleotides are TGTGCCAGTAGTATAGGAGGGGGCGCGGAGACCCAGTACTTC.

This clonotype was seen repeatedly, ten times or more. The CDR3 loop is CASSGAGRAVNTGELFF. As DNA, the CDR3 is TGTGCCAGCAGCGGGGCCGGGAGGGCCGTGAACACCGGGGAGCTGTTTTTT. The chain links TRBV7-9 to TRBJ2-2, with 8 positions matching TRBD2. The CDR3 has 17 amino acids. Germline loops: CDR1 SEHNR, CDR2 FQNEAQ (reference sequence). V was clipped by 5 bases and J by 1 base; unmatched bases: 9.

In its sample, this clonotype was seen many times. The DNA for the CDR3 is TGTGCCAGCAGTTTTATGGGGGAGACCCAGTACTTC. Amino acid sequence: CASSFMGETQYF. V usage is TRBV12-3 or TRBV12-4 and J usage is TRBJ2-5, with D unresolved. Trimming took 3 bases from V and 5 from J, leaving 7 bases between them. CDR3 length equals 12 residues.

This clonotype has at least ten counts. The rearrangement uses TRBV20-1 and TRBJ2-1; D could derive from TRBD1 or TRBD2 (6 bases each). CDR3 length: 12 amino acids. The V gene lost 3 bases and the J gene lost 9 bases, with 12 bases spanning the gap. Germline V gene lookup returns CDR1 DFQATT and CDR2 SNEGSKA (reference sequence). The CDR3 coding sequence is TGCAGTGCTAGCCCACAGGGAGGTGAGCAGTTCTTC. The encoded protein is CSASPQGGEQFF.

As concerns this clonotype: A much larger clone sits a single nucleotide away, making a read error possible. V gene TRBV19 combines with J gene TRBJ1-5; D remains ambiguous. The CDR3 has 16 amino acids. CDR1 and CDR2 from the germline V gene are LNHDA and SQIVND (reference sequence). V shed 7 bases and J shed 4 bases, with 20 bases lying between them. CDR3 residues: CASTPRRAGGNQPQHF. CDR3 nucleotide sequence: TGTGCCAGTACCCCTCGCCGGGCAGGCGGTAATCAGCCCCAGCATTTT.

There are many counts of this clonotype. The chain joins TRBV6-2 or TRBV6-3 to TRBJ1-5; TRBD1 aligns across 8 bases. The V gene's germline CDR1 is MNHEY and CDR2 SVGEGT. The CDR3 is 17 amino acids. Germline trimming cut 0 bases from V and 3 bases from J; bases unmatched to any gene: 7. CDR3 nucleotides: TGTGCCAGCAGTTACTCCTCGGGACAGGTGAACAATCAGCCCCAGCATTTT. Translation gives CASSYSSGQVNNQPQHF.

Many counts were recorded for this clonotype. J is TRBJ2-7 and V is TRBV5-1; the D call may be TRBD1 or TRBD2 (5 bases each). V lost 4 bases and J lost 9, with 17 bases in between. The CDR3 has 13 residues. Germline loops: CDR1 SGHRS, CDR2 YFSETQ. The chain's CDR3 is CASSAAGTQGQYF. CDR3 sequence (DNA): TGCGCCAGCAGCGCCGCCGGGACGCAGGGGCAGTACTTC.

The table lists this clonotype with many counts. This rearrangement joins TRBV7-9 to TRBJ2-1, with TRBD2 as a possible D gene (6 bases). Per germline, CDR1 SEHNR and CDR2 FQNEAQ (reference sequence). The CDR3 has 16 residues. V was cut by 5 bases and J by 4 bases, with 18 bases left in between. CDR3 region: CASSTASETSYNEQFF. The CDR3 nucleotides read TGTGCCAGCAGCACCGCTAGCGAGACCTCTTACAATGAGCAGTTCTTC.

The sample holds many counts of this clonotype. The chain carries TRBV7-9 and TRBJ2-5; D remains ambiguous. The V end lost 5 bases, the J end lost 5 bases, and 15 bases lay between the germline ends. The CDR3 length is 14 residues. The germline CDR1 and CDR2 sequences are SEHNR and FQNEAQ (reference sequence). CDR3 bases: TGTGCCAGCAGCCAGACCTTGGGCAGGGAGACCCAGTACTTC. Its translation: CASSQTLGRETQYF.